Following are 32 T cell receptor beta chains from one sample sequenced in a study of a mutant IDH1 vaccine in newly diagnosed glioma. Noted time point: week 47, end of study. Doses of 300 ug of mutant IDH1 20-mer peptide were given with topical imiquimod. No antigen has been identified for these receptors. Method: immunoSEQ multiplex PCR; TCRdb's copy keeps in-frame clones and lacks some. The data contain approximately 60,000 clones, around 83% of them singletons. The material was PBMCs, obtained from a glioma patient whose treatment included an IDH1 peptide vaccine. The receptors here all came from a man younger than 40 with glioma.

The CDR3 DNA follows: TGTGCCAGCAGCTTGGAGTGGGGTCTAGGCACCGGGGAGCTGTTTTTT. Encoded protein: CASSLEWGLGTGELFF. The chain links TRBV5-4 to TRBJ2-2; D call uncertain. Per the germline V gene, CDR1 is SGHNT and CDR2 is YYREEE (reference sequence). V lost 0 bases and J 4 bases, leaving 13 bases between the germline ends. The CDR3 has 16 amino acids.

The chain uses TRBV27 and TRBJ1-5, with no clear D. CDR3 length: 12 residues. Trimming cost V 3 bases and J 2 bases, with 2 bases left between them. Germline lookup yields CDR1 MNHEY and CDR2 SMNVEV (reference sequence). The CDR3 loop is CASSFGNQPQHF. The CDR3 nucleotides are TGTGCCAGCAGTTTCGGCAATCAGCCCCAGCATTTT.

The V and J genes are TRBV14 and TRBJ2-1; either TRBD1 or TRBD2 may fit D (5 bases each). Germline V gene sequence: CDR1 SGHDN, CDR2 FVKESK. The CDR3 totals 12 residues. Deletions cut 0 bases from V and 10 bases from J, with 7 bases between. The CDR3 bases are TGTGCCAGCAGCCAAGAATGGGGGGAGCAGTTCTTC. It translates to CASSQEWGEQFF.

This clone was counted between two and nine times. The rearrangement links TRBV6-1 to TRBJ1-5, with 7 bases aligning to TRBD1. The CDR3 spans 13 residues. Trimming took 0 bases from V and 9 from J; bases not matched to a gene: 2. Looked up from germline, CDR1 is MNHNS and CDR2 is SASEGT. CDR3 loop: CASSEAGGGPQHF. CDR3 coding DNA: TGTGCCAGCAGTGAAGCAGGGGGCGGGCCCCAGCATTTT.

The chain employs TRBV11-3 and TRBJ1-1; D call uncertain. The CDR3 consists of 13 residues. Looked up from germline, CDR1 is SGHNT and CDR2 is YENEEA. The V end was cut by 5 bases, the J end by 2 bases, with 9 bases between. The CDR3, as DNA: TGTGCCAGCAGCCAGACAAGCAACACTGAAGCTTTCTTT. Translated, it gives CASSQTSNTEAFF.

V is TRBV21-1 and J is TRBJ2-7; the tabulated D call, TRBD2, remains unverified against the DNA. TRBV21-1 is flagged as a pseudogene. The length of the CDR3 is 17 residues. CDR3 protein: CASSKARGRGRSYEQYF. CDR3 nucleotide sequence: TGTGCCAGCAGCAAAGCGCGGGGGCGGGGGCGATCCTACGAGCAGTACTTC.

V is TRBV5-4 and J is TRBJ2-5; tentative D call: TRBD2 (5 bases). V was clipped by 2 bases and J by 2 bases, with 7 bases between them. CDR3 length: 13 amino acids. Germline CDR1 is SGHNT and CDR2 is YYREEE (reference sequence). The CDR3 loop reads CASSFGLQETQYF. The CDR3 nucleotides are TGTGCCAGCAGCTTTGGACTGCAAGAGACCCAGTACTTC.

The J gene is TRBJ2-7, the V gene TRBV6-5, with a possible D match to TRBD1 (7 bases). The CDR3 consists of 15 residues. Germline V CDR1 and CDR2: MNHEY, SVGAGI. V shed 4 bases and J shed 5 bases, with 18 bases lying between them. The CDR3 spells CASSSAVEGANEQYF. The CDR3 nucleotides are TGTGCCAGCAGTTCCGCCGTGGAGGGGGCGAACGAGCAGTACTTC.

The count of this clone is one. The rearrangement joins TRBV5-1 to TRBJ1-4; maybe TRBD1 (6 bases). The CDR3 is 16 residues long. CDR1 and CDR2 (germline): SGHRS, YFSETQ. The germline V and J ends were trimmed by 4 bases and 5 bases, with 18 bases remaining between them. The DNA of the CDR3 is TGCGCCAGCAGCCCAAGGAACAGGGAGGGGAATGAAAAACTGTTTTTT. Translation: CASSPRNREGNEKLFF.

This chain links TRBV19 with TRBJ2-3; 11 nucleotides align to TRBD1. The CDR3 is 16 residues long. V was clipped by 3 bases and J by 4 bases; unmatched bases: 6. The germline gives CDR1 LNHDA, CDR2 SQIVND (reference sequence). CDR3 in amino acids: CASSIPPGQGADTQYF. Written as DNA, the CDR3 is TGTGCCAGTAGTATTCCACCGGGACAGGGGGCAGATACGCAGTATTTT.

This clone was observed a handful of times. The chain joins TRBV9 to TRBJ1-5, with TRBD1 matching 7 bases. The CDR3 totals 20 residues. V trimming: 3 bases; J trimming: 0 bases; junction bases outside the gene matches: 18. Germline V CDR1 and CDR2: SGDLS, YYNGEE. The CDR3 loop is CASSAEPRDSKYNSNQPQHF. The CDR3 bases are TGTGCCAGCAGCGCCGAACCCCGGGACAGTAAGTACAATAGCAATCAGCCCCAGCATTTT.

The chain links TRBV5-1 to TRBJ1-1, with 7 bases that match TRBD1. The ends lost 4 bases at V and 2 bases at J; junction bases unmatched: 2. The CDR3 spans 13 residues. Germline CDR1 SGHRS, CDR2 YFSETQ. CDR3 sequence (DNA): TGCGCCAGCAGCCGACAGGGTAACACTGAAGCTTTCTTT. Residues: CASSRQGNTEAFF.

The J gene is TRBJ1-3, the V gene TRBV6-6; possible D gene TRBD1, 5 bases. Germline CDR1 reads MNHNY; CDR2 reads SVGAGI (reference sequence). The ends were cut back, 6 bases at V and 3 bases at J, with 15 bases in the middle. CDR3 length equals 15 residues. CDR3 DNA sequence: TGTGCCAGCAGCCCGATAGGGGCGGGTGGAAACACCATATATTTT. Translation: CASSPIGAGGNTIYF.

The CDR3 here is CASSPGKIYNEQFF. CDR3 nucleotides: TGTGCCAGCAGTCCGGGGAAAATCTACAATGAGCAGTTCTTC. V usage is TRBV6-1 and J usage is TRBJ2-1; TRBD2 is a possible D gene (5 bases). Germline values: CDR1 MNHNS, CDR2 SASEGT. Trimming removed 5 bases at V and 3 bases at J, with 11 bases between. There are 14 residues in the CDR3.

V is TRBV10-3 and J is TRBJ2-2; TRBD1 might be the D (5 bases). Germline CDR1 ENHRY, CDR2 SYGVKD. The CDR3 is 17 amino acids. The germline V and J ends were trimmed by 4 bases and 2 bases, with 17 bases remaining between them. CDR3: CAISVTDSIVNTGELFF. The CDR3 DNA is TGTGCCATCAGTGTTACTGACAGTATAGTTAACACCGGGGAGCTGTTTTTT.

The rearrangement joins TRBV14 to TRBJ2-2; no clear D. The CDR3 spans 14 residues. V was pared by 0 bases and J by 1 base, with 3 bases between. Germline CDR1 SGHDN, CDR2 FVKESK. This chain's CDR3 is CASSQDVNTGELFF. For the CDR3, the DNA is TGTGCCAGCAGCCAAGATGTGAACACCGGGGAGCTGTTTTTT.

The chain uses TRBV27 and TRBJ2-1, with a possible D match to TRBD2 (6 bases). The CDR3 has 12 amino acids. V dropped 2 bases and J dropped 7 bases, with 6 bases sitting between them. CDR1 is MNHEY, CDR2 SMNVEV, per germline (reference sequence). The CDR3 here is CASSLAGNEQFF. CDR3 nucleotides: TGTGCCAGCAGTTTAGCGGGGAATGAGCAGTTCTTC.

This clone has a handful of counts. V is TRBV10-2 and J is TRBJ2-7, with 7 nucleotides matching TRBD1. The germline gives CDR1 WSHSY, CDR2 SAAADI. The length of the CDR3 is 12 residues. V lost 7 bases, J lost 3 bases, and 3 bases stayed unmatched. This CDR3 is CASNRQGYEQYF. In DNA, the CDR3 is TGCGCCAGCAACAGACAGGGCTACGAGCAGTACTTC.

The genes are TRBV6-6 and TRBJ1-2; unclear D gene. The CDR3 totals 14 residues. V lost 2 bases to trimming and J lost 4 bases, with 11 bases between them. Germline loops: CDR1 MNHNY, CDR2 SVGAGI (reference sequence). CDR3 bases: TGTGCCAGCAGTTACGACCATCTCCCCTATGGCTACACCTTC. Protein: CASSYDHLPYGYTF.

The chain's CDR3 is CASNWAGGAEGYTF. CDR3 sequence (DNA): TGCGCCAGCAACTGGGCAGGGGGCGCGGAAGGCTACACCTTC. The chain joins TRBV5-1 to TRBJ1-2; 8 bases are a match to TRBD1. Germline assignment: CDR1 SGHRS and CDR2 YFSETQ. V lost 6 bases and J lost 8; bases outside the gene matches: 12. The CDR3 contains 14 residues.

The CDR3 protein is CASSRTGTEDNYGYTF. In DNA, the CDR3 is TGTGCCAGCAGTCGAACCGGGACAGAAGATAACTATGGCTACACCTTC. The genes are TRBV6-6 and TRBJ1-2, with 7 bases aligning to TRBD1. The CDR3 is 16 residues long. Germline V gene sequence: CDR1 MNHNY, CDR2 SVGAGI (reference sequence). V lost 5 bases, J lost 1 base, and 10 bases stayed unmatched.

This clone turned up a few times. The rearrangement joins TRBV18 to TRBJ2-7; D might be TRBD1 or TRBD2, each matching 5 bases. The CDR3 length is 16 residues. The germline V gene has CDR1 KGHSH and CDR2 LQKENI. V lost 5 bases to trimming and J lost 0 bases, with 17 bases between them. CDR3 sequence (DNA): TGTGCCAGCTCAAACCACCCGGGGCAGTCCTCCTACGAGCAGTACTTC. Translated, it gives CASSNHPGQSSYEQYF.

The chain employs TRBV6-1 and TRBJ1-1; the D gene is possibly TRBD1 (6 bases). Germline loops: CDR1 MNHNS, CDR2 SASEGT. The V end was cut by 6 bases, the J end by 5 bases, with 10 bases between. There are 12 residues in the CDR3. The CDR3 spells CASRGGRTEAFF. The DNA for the CDR3 is TGTGCCAGCAGGGGGGGCAGGACTGAAGCTTTCTTT.

In this sample, this clone is medium-sized. This chain uses TRBV7-2 with TRBJ2-7, with D unresolved. CDR3 length equals 12 residues. The ends were cut back, 0 bases at V and 4 bases at J, with 4 bases in the middle. The germline V gene has CDR1 SGHTA and CDR2 FQGNSA. In DNA, the CDR3 is TGTGCCAGCAGCTTAGCGGTTTACGAGCAGTACTTC. Amino acid sequence: CASSLAVYEQYF.

The count of this clone is one. This chain joins TRBV6-6 and TRBJ2-7, with 9 bases aligning to TRBD1. This CDR3 region has 16 residues. Trimming removed 6 bases from V and 3 bases from J; junction bases left unmatched: 12. The germline V gene has CDR1 MNHNY and CDR2 SVGAGI (reference sequence). Here the CDR3 DNA reads TGTGCCAGCAGACTCCTTGAAGGGACAGGGTACTACGAGCAGTACTTC. Encoded protein: CASRLLEGTGYYEQYF.

The chain joins TRBV11-2 to TRBJ2-7; TRBD1 might be the D (6 bases). This CDR3 spans 14 amino acids. The ends were cut back, 1 base at V and 4 bases at J, with 11 bases in the middle. CDR1 is SGHAT, CDR2 FQNNGV, per germline. The CDR3 bases are TGTGCCAGCAGCTTAGGGCAGGGGAAATACGAGCAGTACTTC. Translating it yields CASSLGQGKYEQYF.

The chain is built from TRBV10-3 and TRBJ2-2; 11 bases match TRBD2. The J segment lost 3 bases and the V segment lost 2 bases, leaving 8 bases of the junction unmatched. The CDR3 sequence is 18 residues long. The germline V gene has CDR1 ENHRY and CDR2 SYGVKD. The CDR3 is CAISEGLAGGSYTGELFF. The CDR3 DNA reads TGTGCCATCAGTGAGGGATTAGCGGGGGGGAGTTACACCGGGGAGCTGTTTTTT.

The chain links TRBV6-5 to TRBJ1-2; 11 bases fit TRBD1. The CDR3 is 14 residues long. CDR1 MNHEY and CDR2 SVGAGI come from the germline V gene. Trimming removed 3 bases from V and 6 bases from J; junction bases left unmatched: 3. As DNA, the CDR3 is TGTGCCAGCAGTTATCGGACAGGGGGCGATGGCTACACCTTC. It encodes CASSYRTGGDGYTF.

This rearrangement joins TRBV30 to TRBJ2-6; D might be TRBD1 or TRBD2, each matching 6 bases. The CDR3 sequence is 16 residues long. The germline V and J ends were trimmed by 2 bases and 0 bases, with 11 bases remaining between them. Germline V gives CDR1 GTSNPN, CDR2 SVGIG (reference sequence). DNA of the CDR3: TGTGCCTGGAGTAGAGGGGGGTTCTCTGGGGCCAACGTCCTGACTTTC. Translation gives CAWSRGGFSGANVLTF. Together with reference TRBV30 and TRBJ2-6, the CDR3 gives the full variable domain: SQTIHQWPATLVQPVGSPLSLECTVEGTSNPNLYWYRQAAGRGLQLLFYSVGIGQISSEVPQNLSASRPQDRQFILSSKKLLLSDSGFYLCAWSRGGFSGANVLTFGAGSRLTVL.

The chain couples TRBV5-6 to TRBJ2-1; 9 positions agree with TRBD1. Trimming cost V 2 bases and J 8 bases; bases outside gene matches: 11. The CDR3 sequence is 16 residues long. The germline CDR1 and CDR2 sequences are SGHDT and YYEEEE. In nucleotides, the CDR3 is TGTGCCAGCAGCTTAAATGTTGGACAGGGGTTGGATGAGCAGTTCTTC. It encodes CASSLNVGQGLDEQFF. The full variable domain, rest sourced from reference TRBV5-6 and TRBJ2-1, is DAGVTQSPTHLIKTRGQQVTLRCSPKSGHDTVSWYQQALGQGPQFIFQYYEEEERQRGNFPDRFSGHQFPNYSSELNVNALLLGDSALYLCASSLNVGQGLDEQFFGPGTRLTVL.

The V call is TRBV5-1, the J call TRBJ2-7; D not resolved. V was pared by 0 bases and J by 2 bases, with 9 bases between. The germline gives CDR1 SGHRS, CDR2 YFSETQ. The CDR3 has 14 residues. The CDR3 DNA follows: TGCGCCAGCAGCTTGGGTGGTGTCACCTACGAGCAGTACTTC. As protein: CASSLGGVTYEQYF.

This chain connects TRBV28 to TRBJ2-5; D perhaps matches TRBD1 (5 bases). The CDR3 is made up of 15 amino acids. V was pared by 6 bases and J by 1 base, with 15 bases between. Per germline, CDR1 MDHEN and CDR2 SYDVKM. The CDR3 region is CASRPDSTSQETQYF. The CDR3 DNA sequence: TGTGCCAGCAGACCTGACAGCACGAGCCAAGAGACCCAGTACTTC. Full variable domain (missing parts from reference TRBV28 and TRBJ2-5): DVKVTQSSRYLVKRTGEKVFLECVQDMDHENMFWYRQDPGLGLRLIYFSYDVKMKEKGDIPEGYSVSREKKERFSLILESASTNQTSMYLCASRPDSTSQETQYFGPGTRLLVL.